What follows are 20 T cell receptor beta chains derived from one specimen sequenced in a study of T cell repertoires in cytomegalovirus infection. MiXCR was run by TCRdb on the reads, yielding one entry per CDR3 protein. The data show fewer than 550,000 distinct CDR3 sequences, about 25% seen once. Sequenced material: PBMCs. The receptors here all came from a human donor in good health (CMV status not recorded). Some clones in this sample may be carry-over from other donors' samples.

The rearrangement links TRBV19 to TRBJ1-6; D is possibly TRBD1 (5 bases). This CDR3 contains 14 residues. V lost 6 bases and J 10 bases, leaving 16 bases between the germline ends. Germline V CDR1 and CDR2: LNHDA, SQIVND (reference sequence). The CDR3 region has the DNA TGTGCCAGTAGACAAAATGGGGACCTCTCACCCCTCCACTTT. Amino acids: CASRQNGDLSPLHF.

This clonotype was picked up a small number of times. The chain joins TRBV27 to TRBJ2-7; 9 bases map to TRBD2. This CDR3 region has 14 residues. Germline V CDR1 and CDR2: MNHEY, SMNVEV (reference sequence). V dropped 8 bases and J dropped 7; count of bases not matched to a gene: 12. In nucleotides, the CDR3 is TGTGCCAGCTCGCAGCGGGGGGCATACGGAGAGCAGTACTTC. Its protein is CASSQRGAYGEQYF.

The rearrangement links TRBV28 to TRBJ2-7, with 10 bases matching TRBD1. The CDR3 totals 14 residues. CDR1 and CDR2 from the germline V gene are MDHEN and SYDVKM. Trimming took 7 bases from V and 7 from J; bases not matched to a gene: 10. CDR3 bases: TGTGCCAGCACCCTAAGGGGACAGGGGAGGGAGCAGTACTTC. It is translated as CASTLRGQGREQYF.

V usage is TRBV7-9 and J usage is TRBJ2-5, with D possibly being TRBD2 (6 bases). The V gene's germline CDR1 is SEHNR and CDR2 FQNEAQ (reference sequence). Trimming stripped 4 bases from V and 5 bases from J, with 14 bases between. There are 14 residues in the CDR3. CDR3 coding DNA: TGTGCCAGCAGCTCCCCTTTCCGGGGGGAGACCCAGTACTTC. It yields the protein CASSSPFRGETQYF.

There are a few counts of this clonotype. The rearrangement uses TRBV28 and TRBJ1-1, with 7 bases aligning to TRBD1. This CDR3 is 15 amino acids long. Germline assignment: CDR1 MDHEN and CDR2 SYDVKM. The J segment lost 1 base and the V segment lost 5 bases, leaving 7 bases of the junction unmatched. As DNA, the CDR3 is TGTGCCAGCAGTCAATTTGACAGGGAGAACACTGAAGCTTTCTTT. This translates into CASSQFDRENTEAFF.

This clonotype showed up just a few times. J is TRBJ1-1 and V is TRBV6-1; D unclear. This CDR3 has 15 residues. V lost 5 bases, J lost 6 bases, and 19 bases lay in between. Germline values: CDR1 MNHNS, CDR2 SASEGT. CDR3 region: CASSYSTYPGSEAFF. As DNA, the CDR3 is TGTGCCAGCAGTTACTCGACATACCCAGGTTCTGAAGCTTTCTTT.

This clonotype was picked up many times. The V and J genes are TRBV7-8 and TRBJ2-1; the match to TRBD2 covers 11 bases. CDR1 SGHVS and CDR2 FQNEAQ come from the germline V gene. The CDR3 contains 14 residues. The trim removed 5 bases at V and 6 bases at J, leaving 3 bases unmatched. DNA for the CDR3: TGTGCCAGCAGCGGGACTAGCGGAGGCAATGAGCAGTTCTTC. Encoded protein: CASSGTSGGNEQFF.

V and J are TRBV15 and TRBJ1-1; D uncertain. Germline V gene data show CDR1 as LNHNV and CDR2 as YYDKDF (reference sequence). The CDR3 is made up of 14 amino acids. The V gene lost 0 bases and the J gene lost 1 base, with 6 bases spanning the gap. The CDR3 region has the DNA TGTGCCACCAGCAGAGATGGGTGGAACACTGAAGCTTTCTTT. This sequence encodes CATSRDGWNTEAFF.

The rearrangement uses TRBV29-1 and TRBJ1-1, with D hard to call. Germline CDR1 SQVTM, CDR2 ANQGSEA. The length of the CDR3 is 13 residues. V lost 6 bases, J lost 5 bases, and 16 bases lay in between. The CDR3: CSVQSFEGTEAFF. The CDR3 DNA sequence: TGCAGCGTCCAATCCTTCGAGGGTACTGAAGCTTTCTTT.

Only a few counts were recorded for this clonotype. The V call is TRBV7-8, the J call TRBJ2-7; D is possibly TRBD1 (5 bases). V was shortened by 1 base and J by 7 bases, with 11 bases between the two germline ends. Germline V lookup: CDR1 SGHVS, CDR2 FQNEAQ. This CDR3 comprises 13 residues. CDR3 DNA: TGTGCCAGCAGCTTAGGTAGGGGAAAAGAGCAGTACGTC. Protein: CASSLGRGKEQYV.

V is TRBV12-3 or TRBV12-4 and J is TRBJ2-4; D perhaps matches TRBD2 (6 bases). The CDR3 consists of 15 residues. V shed 6 bases and J shed 6 bases, with 18 bases lying between them. For the CDR3, the DNA is TGTGCCAGCAGCCCTGGGAGGACCCAGGGAAACATTCAGTACTTC. It yields the protein CASSPGRTQGNIQYF.

This chain links TRBV7-6 with TRBJ2-4; D may match TRBD1 or TRBD2 (6 bases each). CDR3 length: 16 amino acids. Germline V gives CDR1 SGHVS, CDR2 FNYEAQ. V gave up 5 bases and J gave up 0 bases, with 14 bases separating them. The CDR3 loop is CASSLTQGLAKNIQYF. As DNA, the CDR3 is TGTGCCAGCAGCCTTACACAGGGACTAGCCAAAAACATTCAGTACTTC.

The chain uses TRBV19 and TRBJ2-7, with D perhaps TRBD2 (5 bases). The V and J ends lost 5 bases and 5 bases respectively, with 19 bases between them. The CDR3 is 15 residues long. CDR1 is LNHDA and CDR2 is SQIVND in the germline V gene (reference sequence). CDR3: CASSAGGLWSHEQYV. CDR3 sequence (DNA): TGTGCCAGTAGTGCCGGCGGGCTCTGGTCCCACGAGCAGTACGTC.

The chain carries TRBV4-1 and TRBJ2-7; D is unresolved. V shed 4 bases and J shed 3 bases, with 10 bases lying between them. The CDR3 has 13 residues. Germline assignment: CDR1 MGHRA and CDR2 YSYEKL. CDR3 in amino acids: CASSPQGIYEQYV. The CDR3 nucleotides read TGCGCCAGCAGCCCCCAAGGGATCTACGAGCAGTACGTC.

J is TRBJ1-1 and V is TRBV6-1, with a tentative D call TRBD1 (6 bases). The CDR3 loop spans 14 amino acids. Trimming left V 6 bases short and J 1 base short, with 12 bases between. Germline CDR1 is MNHNS and CDR2 is SASEGT. DNA of the CDR3: TGTGCCAGCAGGGCTGGGACAACGAACACTGAAGCTTTCTTT. Protein: CASRAGTTNTEAFF.

Only a few counts were recorded for this clonotype. The J gene is TRBJ2-2, the V gene TRBV12-3 or TRBV12-4; 14 bases are a match to TRBD2. The CDR3 contains 19 residues. V trimming: 6 bases; J trimming: 5 bases; junction bases outside the gene matches: 14. CDR3 sequence reads: CASRQWGLAGALGTGELFF. CDR3 nucleotides: TGTGCCAGCAGGCAATGGGGACTAGCGGGAGCCCTTGGGACCGGGGAGCTGTTTTTT.

This clonotype showed up just a few times. The genes are TRBV29-1 and TRBJ1-5, with D hard to call. The germline CDR1 and CDR2 sequences are SQVTM and ANQGSEA. CDR3 size: 13 residues. The V and J ends lost 4 bases and 0 bases respectively, with 7 bases between them. CDR3 region: CSVGENSNQPQHF. In DNA form, the CDR3 reads TGCAGCGTTGGAGAAAATAGCAATCAGCCCCAGCATTTT.

This clonotype came up a few times. The chain couples TRBV24-1 to TRBJ2-1; 13 bases fit TRBD2. Trimming cost V 8 bases and J 7 bases; bases outside gene matches: 10. CDR1 is KGHDR and CDR2 is SFDVKD in the germline V gene. The CDR3 covers 16 residues. The DNA of the CDR3 is TGTGCCACCATGGGGACTAGCGGGATAGCCGGGAATGAGCAGTTCTTC. Translation: CATMGTSGIAGNEQFF.

In this sample, this clonotype turned up many times. The chain carries TRBV7-2 and TRBJ2-7; D tentatively fits TRBD1 or TRBD2 (5 bases each). Trimming pared 8 bases from V and 7 bases from J, leaving 21 bases between. Germline V gene lookup returns CDR1 SGHTA and CDR2 FQGNSA. CDR3 length: 14 residues. The CDR3 is CASASLGSGREQYF. The CDR3 DNA follows: TGTGCCAGCGCCTCCCTCGGTTCGGGGCGGGAGCAGTACTTC.

This clonotype was detected a few times. The V call is TRBV6-2 or TRBV6-3, the J call TRBJ1-2; 8 bases line up with TRBD1. The CDR3 runs to 19 residues. CDR1 is MNHEY and CDR2 is SVGEGT in the germline V gene. The V and J ends lost 6 bases and 8 bases, in that order; junction bases with no gene match: 26. CDR3 protein: CASRGGPGTGRVGDKGYTF. The CDR3 DNA sequence: TGTGCCAGCAGAGGGGGCCCCGGGACAGGTCGCGTTGGAGATAAGGGCTACACCTTC.